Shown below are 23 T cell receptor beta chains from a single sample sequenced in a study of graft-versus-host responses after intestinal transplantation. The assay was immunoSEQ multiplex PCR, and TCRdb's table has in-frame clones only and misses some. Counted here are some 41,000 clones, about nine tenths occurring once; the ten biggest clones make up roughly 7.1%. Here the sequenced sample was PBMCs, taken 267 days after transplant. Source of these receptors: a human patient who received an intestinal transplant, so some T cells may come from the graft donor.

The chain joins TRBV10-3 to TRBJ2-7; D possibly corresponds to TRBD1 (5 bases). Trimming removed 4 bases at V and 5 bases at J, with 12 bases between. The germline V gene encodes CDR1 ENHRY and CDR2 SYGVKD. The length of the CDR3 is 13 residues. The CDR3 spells CAISVQGSNEQYF. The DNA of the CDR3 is TGTGCCATCAGTGTTCAGGGTTCCAACGAGCAGTACTTC.

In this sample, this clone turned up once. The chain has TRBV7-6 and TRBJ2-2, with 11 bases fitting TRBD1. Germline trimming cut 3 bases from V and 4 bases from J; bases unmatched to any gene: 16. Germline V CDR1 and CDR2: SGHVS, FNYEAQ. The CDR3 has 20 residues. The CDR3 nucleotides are TGTGCCAGCAGCTTTCTGCTTCGAAAACCGGGACAGGGGGGCACCGGGGAGCTGTTTTTT. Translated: CASSFLLRKPGQGGTGELFF.

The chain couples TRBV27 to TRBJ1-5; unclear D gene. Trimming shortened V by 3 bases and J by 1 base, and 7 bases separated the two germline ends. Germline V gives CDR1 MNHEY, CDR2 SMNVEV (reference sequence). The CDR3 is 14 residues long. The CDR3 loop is CASSLQQSNQPQHF. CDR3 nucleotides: TGTGCCAGCAGTTTGCAACAAAGCAATCAGCCCCAGCATTTT.

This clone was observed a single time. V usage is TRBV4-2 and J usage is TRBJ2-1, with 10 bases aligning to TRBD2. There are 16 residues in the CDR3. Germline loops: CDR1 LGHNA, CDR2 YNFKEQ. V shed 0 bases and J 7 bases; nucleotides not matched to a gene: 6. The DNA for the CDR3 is TGTGCCAGCAGCCAAGAAGTCATAGCGGGGGGAAATGAGCAGTTCTTC. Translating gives CASSQEVIAGGNEQFF.

CDR3 protein: CASSVGGGPTEAFF. In DNA, the CDR3 is TGTGCCAGCAGCGTAGGTGGGGGGCCCACTGAAGCTTTCTTT. The chain employs TRBV9 and TRBJ1-1; D may be TRBD1 (6 bases). V lost 0 bases to trimming and J lost 4 bases, with 10 bases between them. The CDR3 sequence is 14 residues long. Germline lookup yields CDR1 SGDLS and CDR2 YYNGEE.

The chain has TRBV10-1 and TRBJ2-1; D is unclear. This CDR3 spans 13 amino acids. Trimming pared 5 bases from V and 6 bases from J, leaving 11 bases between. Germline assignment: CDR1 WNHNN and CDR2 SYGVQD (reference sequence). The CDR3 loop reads CASSLLPSNEQFF. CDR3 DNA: TGCGCCAGCAGTTTACTCCCTAGCAATGAGCAGTTCTTC.

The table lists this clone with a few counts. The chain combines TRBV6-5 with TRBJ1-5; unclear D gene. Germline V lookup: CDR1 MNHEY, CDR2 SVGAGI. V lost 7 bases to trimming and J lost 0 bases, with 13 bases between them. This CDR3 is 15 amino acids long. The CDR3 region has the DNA TGTGCCAGCATCTCAAGTTCCTATAGCAATCAGCCCCAGCATTTT. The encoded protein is CASISSSYSNQPQHF.

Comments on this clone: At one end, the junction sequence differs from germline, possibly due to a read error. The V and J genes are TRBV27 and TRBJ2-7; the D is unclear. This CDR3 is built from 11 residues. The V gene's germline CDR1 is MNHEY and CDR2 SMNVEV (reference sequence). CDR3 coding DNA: TGTGCCAGCAGATCCTTTAACGAGCAGTGCTTC. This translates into CASRSFNEQCF.

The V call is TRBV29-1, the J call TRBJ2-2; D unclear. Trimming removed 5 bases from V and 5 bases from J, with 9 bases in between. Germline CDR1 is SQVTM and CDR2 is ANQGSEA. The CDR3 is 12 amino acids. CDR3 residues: CSVLKETGELFF. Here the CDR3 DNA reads TGCAGCGTTTTGAAAGAAACCGGGGAGCTGTTTTTT.

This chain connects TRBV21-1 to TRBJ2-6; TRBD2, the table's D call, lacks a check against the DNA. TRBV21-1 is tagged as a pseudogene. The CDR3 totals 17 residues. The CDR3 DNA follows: TGTGCCAGCAGCAAAGATGCGGCAGACTCTGGGGCCAACGTCCTGACTTTC. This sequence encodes CASSKDAADSGANVLTF.

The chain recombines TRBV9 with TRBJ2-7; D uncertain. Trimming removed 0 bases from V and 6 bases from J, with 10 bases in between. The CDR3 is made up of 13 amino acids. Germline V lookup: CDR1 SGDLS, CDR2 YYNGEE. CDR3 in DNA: TGTGCCAGCAGCGTAGACGCAGAAACCGAGCAGTACTTC. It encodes CASSVDAETEQYF. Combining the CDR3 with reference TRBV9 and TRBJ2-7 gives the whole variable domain DSGVTQTPKHLITATGQRVTLRCSPRSGDLSVYWYQQSLDQGLQFLIQYYNGEERAKGNILERFSAQQFPDLHSELNLSSLELGDSALYFCASSVDAETEQYFGPGTRLTVT.

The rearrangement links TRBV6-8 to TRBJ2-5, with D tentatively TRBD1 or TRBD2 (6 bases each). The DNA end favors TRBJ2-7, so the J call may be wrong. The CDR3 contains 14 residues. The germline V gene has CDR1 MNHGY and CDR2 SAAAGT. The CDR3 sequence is CASKPVGGTYEQYF. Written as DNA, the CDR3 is TGTGCCAGCAAACCCGTGGGGGGCACCTACGAGCAGTACTTC.

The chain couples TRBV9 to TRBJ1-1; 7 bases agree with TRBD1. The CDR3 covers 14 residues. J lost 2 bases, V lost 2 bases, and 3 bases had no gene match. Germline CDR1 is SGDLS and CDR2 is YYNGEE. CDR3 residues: CASSVGQSNTEAFF. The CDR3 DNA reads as TGTGCCAGCAGCGTGGGACAGAGTAACACTGAAGCTTTCTTT. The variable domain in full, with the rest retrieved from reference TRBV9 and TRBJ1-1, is DSGVTQTPKHLITATGQRVTLRCSPRSGDLSVYWYQQSLDQGLQFLIQYYNGEERAKGNILERFSAQQFPDLHSELNLSSLELGDSALYFCASSVGQSNTEAFFGQGTRLTVV.

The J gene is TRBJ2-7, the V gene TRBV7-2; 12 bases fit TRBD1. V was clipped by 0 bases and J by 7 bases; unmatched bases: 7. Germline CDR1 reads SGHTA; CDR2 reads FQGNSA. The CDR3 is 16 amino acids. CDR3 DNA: TGTGCCAGCAGCTTAGCGGTGGGACAGGGGGCCCGAGAGCAGTACTTC. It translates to CASSLAVGQGAREQYF.

CDR3 DNA: TGTGCAGGGCTTTCACCCCTCCACTTT. It is translated as CAGLSPLHF. V is TRBV6-4 and J is TRBJ1-6, with D hard to call. The CDR3 length is 9 residues. CDR1 and CDR2 (germline): MRHNA, SNTAGT.

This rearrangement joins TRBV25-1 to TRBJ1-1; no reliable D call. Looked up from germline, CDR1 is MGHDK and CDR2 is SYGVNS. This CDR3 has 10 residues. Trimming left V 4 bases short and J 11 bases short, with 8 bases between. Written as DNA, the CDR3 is TGTGCCAGCAGTGTCGGAGAGGCTTTCTTT. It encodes CASSVGEAFF.

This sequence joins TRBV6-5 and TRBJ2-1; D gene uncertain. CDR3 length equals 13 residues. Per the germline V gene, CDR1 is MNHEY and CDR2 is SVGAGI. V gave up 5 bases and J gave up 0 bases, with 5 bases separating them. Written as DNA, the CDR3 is TGTGCCAGCAGTGACAACTCCTACAATGAGCAGTTCTTC. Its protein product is CASSDNSYNEQFF.

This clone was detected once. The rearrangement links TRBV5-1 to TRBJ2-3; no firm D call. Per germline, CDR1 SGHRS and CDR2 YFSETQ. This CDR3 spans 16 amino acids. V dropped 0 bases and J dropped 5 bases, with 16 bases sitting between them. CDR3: CASSLAAGTLLDTQYF. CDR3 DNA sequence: TGCGCCAGCAGCTTGGCCGCCGGAACTTTGCTAGATACGCAGTATTTT.

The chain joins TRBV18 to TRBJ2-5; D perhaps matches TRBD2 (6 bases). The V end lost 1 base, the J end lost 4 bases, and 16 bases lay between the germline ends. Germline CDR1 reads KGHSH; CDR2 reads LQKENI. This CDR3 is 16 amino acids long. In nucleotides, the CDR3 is TGTGCCAGCTCACCACGGACTACACCTTCTCCAGAGACCCAGTACTTC. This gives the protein CASSPRTTPSPETQYF.

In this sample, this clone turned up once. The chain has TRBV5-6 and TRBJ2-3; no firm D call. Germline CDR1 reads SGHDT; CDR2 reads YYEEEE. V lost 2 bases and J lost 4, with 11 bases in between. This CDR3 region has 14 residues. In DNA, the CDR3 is TGTGCCAGCAGCTTCCGCAGTCTTCCAGATACGCAGTATTTT. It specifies CASSFRSLPDTQYF. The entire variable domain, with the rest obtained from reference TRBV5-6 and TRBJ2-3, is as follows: DAGVTQSPTHLIKTRGQQVTLRCSPKSGHDTVSWYQQALGQGPQFIFQYYEEEERQRGNFPDRFSGHQFPNYSSELNVNALLLGDSALYLCASSFRSLPDTQYFGPGTRLTVL.

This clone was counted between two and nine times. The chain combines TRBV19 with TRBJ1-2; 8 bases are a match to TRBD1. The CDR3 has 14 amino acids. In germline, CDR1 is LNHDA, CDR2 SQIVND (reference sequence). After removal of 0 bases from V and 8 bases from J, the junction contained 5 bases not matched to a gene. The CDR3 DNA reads TGTGCCAGTAGTATAGACCGGACAGGGCAAGGCTACACCTTC. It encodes CASSIDRTGQGYTF.

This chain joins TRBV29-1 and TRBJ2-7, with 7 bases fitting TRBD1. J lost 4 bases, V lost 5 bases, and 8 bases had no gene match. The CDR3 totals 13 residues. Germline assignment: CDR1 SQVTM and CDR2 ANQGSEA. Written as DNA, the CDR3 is TGCAGCGTTACAGGGGATGGATCGTACGAGCAGTACTTC. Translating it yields CSVTGDGSYEQYF.

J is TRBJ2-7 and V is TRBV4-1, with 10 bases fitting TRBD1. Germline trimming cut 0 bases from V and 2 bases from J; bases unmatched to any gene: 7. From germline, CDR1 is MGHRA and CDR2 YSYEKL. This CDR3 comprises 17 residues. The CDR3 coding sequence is TGCGCCAGCAGCCAAGACCGTGGGACAGGGGAAGCCTACGAGCAGTACTTC. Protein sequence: CASSQDRGTGEAYEQYF.